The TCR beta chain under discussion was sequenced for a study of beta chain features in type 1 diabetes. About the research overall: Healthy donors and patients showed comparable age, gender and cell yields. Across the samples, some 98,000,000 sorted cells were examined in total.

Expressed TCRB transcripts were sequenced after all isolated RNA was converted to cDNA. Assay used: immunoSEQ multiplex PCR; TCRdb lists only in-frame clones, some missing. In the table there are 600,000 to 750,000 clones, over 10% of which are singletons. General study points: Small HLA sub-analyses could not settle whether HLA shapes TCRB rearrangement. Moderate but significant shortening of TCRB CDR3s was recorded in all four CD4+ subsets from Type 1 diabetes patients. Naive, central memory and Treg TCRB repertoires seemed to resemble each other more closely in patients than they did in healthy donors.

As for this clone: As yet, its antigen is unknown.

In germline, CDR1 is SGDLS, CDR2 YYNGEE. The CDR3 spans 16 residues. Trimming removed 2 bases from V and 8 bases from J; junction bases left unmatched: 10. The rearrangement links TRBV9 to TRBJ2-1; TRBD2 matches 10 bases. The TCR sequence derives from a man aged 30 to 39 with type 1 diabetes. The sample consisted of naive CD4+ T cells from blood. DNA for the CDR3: TGTGCCAGCAGCGTTGGTCTACTAGCGGGGTGGGATGAGCAGTTCTTC. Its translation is CASSVGLLAGWDEQFF.